Following are 20 T cell receptor beta chains from one sample sequenced in a study of identical twins. TCRdb redid the calling of the 5' RACE reads with MiXCR, one entry per CDR3 protein. Of a few hundred thousand distinct CDR3 sequences in the sample, approximately 17% are singletons; the top ten hold 12%. The sequencing sample was made of naive T cells sorted from blood. The receptors originated from a middle-aged man in good health.

This clonotype was seen at least ten times. The CDR3 is CASSQGGKTSGNTIYF. CDR3 sequence (DNA): TGCGCCAGCAGCCAAGGTGGTAAAACCTCTGGAAACACCATATATTTT. The chain employs TRBV4-3 and TRBJ1-3; D is uncertain. The germline V gene has CDR1 LGHNA and CDR2 YSLEER. The CDR3 sequence is 16 residues long. V was pared by 1 base and J by 0 bases, with 10 bases between.

The chain links TRBV9 to TRBJ2-3, with D perhaps TRBD2 (6 bases). The germline V gene has CDR1 SGDLS and CDR2 YYNGEE. CDR3 size: 17 residues. V shed 1 base and J shed 6 bases, with 21 bases lying between them. This CDR3 reads CASSVNLAAYGMDTQYF. CDR3 nucleotides: TGTGCCAGCAGCGTAAATTTAGCGGCCTACGGAATGGATACGCAGTATTTT.

This clonotype was picked up many times. The V gene is TRBV28, the J gene TRBJ2-7; 8 bases agree with TRBD2. V trimming: 5 bases; J trimming: 2 bases; junction bases outside the gene matches: 2. CDR3 size: 13 residues. Germline V gene data show CDR1 as MDHEN and CDR2 as SYDVKM. The CDR3 coding sequence is TGTGCCAGCAGTAAGCGGGGGACCTACGAGCAGTACTTC. It is translated as CASSKRGTYEQYF.

Regarding this clonotype: Given a much more abundant clone one base away, this may be a read error. Lacking the conserved final phenylalanine or tryptophan, this CDR3 likely reflects a read error. The V gene is TRBV5-1, the J gene TRBJ1-6, with no clear D. Trimming removed 0 bases at V and 15 bases at J, with 10 bases between. Per germline, CDR1 SGHRS and CDR2 YFSETQ. The CDR3 contains 12 residues. The CDR3 loop is CASSLDGYLLHC. CDR3 in DNA: TGCGCCAGCAGCTTGGACGGATATCTCCTCCACTGT.

This clonotype was counted many times. J is TRBJ1-4 and V is TRBV5-1; the match to TRBD1 covers 7 bases. CDR3 size: 17 residues. CDR1 is SGHRS and CDR2 is YFSETQ in the germline V gene. The junction had 5 bases not matched to a gene; V was cut back by 0 bases and J by 0 bases. In nucleotides, the CDR3 is TGCGCCAGCAGCTTGGGACAGGGACAAGCAACTAATGAAAAACTGTTTTTT. This translates into CASSLGQGQATNEKLFF.

This chain uses TRBV6-2 or TRBV6-3 with TRBJ2-7; tentatively, D is TRBD1 (6 bases). The CDR3 spans 13 residues. V was shortened by 6 bases and J by 0 bases, with 9 bases between the two germline ends. Germline CDR1 MNHEY, CDR2 SVGEGT. The CDR3 sequence is CASRGQNSYEQYF. DNA for the CDR3: TGTGCCAGCAGAGGACAGAACTCCTACGAGCAGTACTTC.

In this sample, this clonotype turned up a few times. The rearrangement joins TRBV6-2 or TRBV6-3 to TRBJ1-1; D unclear. Germline values: CDR1 MNHEY, CDR2 SVGEGT. V shed 4 bases and J shed 3 bases, with 9 bases lying between them. The CDR3 runs to 13 residues. The DNA of the CDR3 is TGTGCCAGCAGTTTCGAGGTATACACTGAAGCTTTCTTT. It translates to CASSFEVYTEAFF.

This sequence joins TRBV5-1 and TRBJ2-3; unclear D gene. CDR1 and CDR2 from the germline V gene are SGHRS and YFSETQ. The CDR3 has 13 residues. The V gene lost 5 bases and the J gene lost 1 base, with 8 bases spanning the gap. CDR3 sequence (DNA): TGCGCCAGCAGGGTCTCTGGCACAGATACGCAGTATTTT. It encodes CASRVSGTDTQYF. Filled out from reference TRBV5-1 and TRBJ2-3, the complete variable domain reads KAGVTQTPRYLIKTRGQQVTLSCSPISGHRSVSWYQQTPGQGLQFLFEYFSETQRNKGNFPGRFSGRQFSNSRSEMNVSTLELGDSALYLCASRVSGTDTQYFGPGTRLTVL.

J is TRBJ1-3 and V is TRBV12-3 or TRBV12-4; D remains unclear. This CDR3 spans 14 amino acids. With 6 bases removed from V and 0 bases from J, the gap between germline ends came to 9 bases. The CDR3 region has the DNA TGTGCCAGCAGCAGGAGGATCTCTGGAAACACCATATATTTT. Its translation is CASSRRISGNTIYF.

Many counts were recorded for this clonotype. The V gene is TRBV24-1, the J gene TRBJ2-6, with unresolved D. The CDR3 sequence is 15 residues long. Trimming pared 3 bases from V and 0 bases from J, leaving 5 bases between. CDR1 is KGHDR, CDR2 SFDVKD, per germline. The CDR3 nucleotides read TGTGCCACCAGTGATGCCCTCTCTGGGGCCAACGTCCTGACTTTC. Encoded protein: CATSDALSGANVLTF.

This clonotype was counted ten times or more. The rearrangement links TRBV6-5 to TRBJ2-3; no clear D. The CDR3 has 14 residues. V was pared by 3 bases and J by 0 bases, with 7 bases between. CDR1 is MNHEY and CDR2 is SVGAGI in the germline V gene. The CDR3 region is CASSYTASTDTQYF. The DNA for the CDR3 is TGTGCCAGCAGTTATACGGCTAGCACAGATACGCAGTATTTT.

V and J are TRBV12-3 or TRBV12-4 and TRBJ2-2; a possible D gene is TRBD2 (6 bases). Trimming shortened V by 3 bases and J by 5 bases, and 31 bases separated the two germline ends. This CDR3 contains 21 residues. This CDR3 is CASSLFVRGLAKDAGTGELFF. In DNA, the CDR3 is TGTGCCAGCAGTTTGTTCGTACGGGGACTGGCCAAGGATGCGGGTACCGGGGAGCTGTTTTTT.

J is TRBJ2-4 and V is TRBV5-1; D is ambiguous. V dropped 0 bases and J dropped 7 bases, with 8 bases sitting between them. The CDR3 is made up of 13 amino acids. Per the germline V gene, CDR1 is SGHRS and CDR2 is YFSETQ. The CDR3 bases are TGCGCCAGCAGCTTGGGAGATTTCAACATTCAGTACTTC. Translation gives CASSLGDFNIQYF.

This clonotype was counted at least ten times. The rearrangement uses TRBV4-3 and TRBJ2-7; D possibly corresponds to TRBD2 (6 bases). The CDR3 consists of 16 residues. Deletions cut 4 bases from V and 3 bases from J, with 19 bases between. Germline CDR1 and CDR2: LGHNA and YSLEER. CDR3 region: CASSRDGDSLIYEQYF. DNA for the CDR3: TGCGCCAGCAGCCGGGATGGGGACTCCTTGATCTACGAGCAGTACTTC.

This clonotype was recorded a few times. The CDR3 reads CAISAGGVAGVVGYF. CDR3 bases: TGTGCCATCAGTGCGGGGGGAGTAGCGGGGGTAGTCGGGTACTTC. V is TRBV10-3 and J is TRBJ2-7, with 9 positions matching TRBD2. V lost 4 bases and J lost 12; bases outside the gene matches: 16. This CDR3 comprises 15 residues. CDR1 and CDR2 from the germline V gene are ENHRY and SYGVKD.

The chain combines TRBV20-1 with TRBJ1-1, with D hard to call. Trimming left V 1 base short and J 3 bases short, with 12 bases between. The CDR3 covers 14 residues. The germline V gene has CDR1 DFQATT and CDR2 SNEGSKA (reference sequence). The CDR3, as DNA: TGCAGTGCTAGAGTGGAGCCCTTGGACACTGAAGCTTTCTTT. This codes for CSARVEPLDTEAFF.

This chain joins TRBV18 and TRBJ2-1; D is unclear. In germline, CDR1 is KGHSH, CDR2 LQKENI. This CDR3 has 13 amino acids. V lost 4 bases and J 6 bases, leaving 10 bases between the germline ends. The CDR3 sequence is CASSLDWGNEQFF. In DNA, the CDR3 is TGTGCCAGCTCACTAGATTGGGGCAATGAGCAGTTCTTC. Variable domain in full (rest from reference TRBV18 and TRBJ2-1): NAGVMQNPRHLVRRRGQEARLRCSPMKGHSHVYWYRQLPEEGLKFMVYLQKENIIDESGMPKERFSAEFPKEGPSILRIQQVVRGDSAAYFCASSLDWGNEQFFGPGTRLTVL.

This chain links TRBV4-1 with TRBJ2-3; possibly TRBD1 for D (6 bases). The length of the CDR3 is 18 residues. In germline, CDR1 is MGHRA, CDR2 YSYEKL. The ends were cut back, 3 bases at V and 6 bases at J, with 25 bases in the middle. DNA for the CDR3: TGCGCCAGCAGCCAGGCGAAGGGACACCGGGACCAGATGGATACGCAGTATTTT. It specifies CASSQAKGHRDQMDTQYF.

The rearrangement joins TRBV6-1 to TRBJ1-6; D is unresolved. CDR1 and CDR2 from the germline V gene are MNHNS and SASEGT. The V end lost 2 bases, the J end lost 10 bases, and 9 bases lay between the germline ends. The CDR3 totals 13 residues. The CDR3 DNA follows: TGTGCCAGCAGTGAATTTGAGCGCTCACCCCTCCACTTT. The encoded protein is CASSEFERSPLHF.

The chain employs TRBV20-1 and TRBJ2-5; 8 nucleotides align to TRBD2. V dropped 5 bases and J dropped 2; count of bases not matched to a gene: 16. Germline CDR1 and CDR2: DFQATT and SNEGSKA (reference sequence). CDR3 size: 17 residues. DNA for the CDR3: TGCAGTGCTCCCGGGAGGGGGGGCAGACAACTTCAAGAGACCCAGTACTTC. This encodes CSAPGRGGRQLQETQYF.